This TCR beta chain was identified during a study of blood T cell repertoires in COVID-19. About the study: The cDNA or gDNA used as material had been derived from T cells, B-cell-depleted T cells, or PBMCs.

In the original processing: The assay estimated nucleated cells by amplifying reference gene primers. Produced via immunoSEQ multiplex PCR; TCRdb's table is partial and in-frame only. D and trimming come from the DNA, and the V and J calls and clone size come from that table. The sample yields about 270,000 clones, roughly 90% seen once. Recovered participants had two consecutive negative NP/OP PCR tests, healthcare professional clearance, or symptom resolution. V dropped 4 bases and J dropped 5 bases, with 12 bases sitting between them. Per germline, CDR1 LGHDT and CDR2 YNNKEL (reference sequence). The CDR3 length is 14 residues.

Sequenced: PBMCs or T cells enriched from blood (not recorded which). This receptor was obtained from a woman aged 45-60 years who had recovered from COVID-19. The gene calls are TRBV3-1 (or the pseudogene TRBV3-2) and TRBJ2-1, with D maybe TRBD2 (6 bases). CDR3 nucleotide sequence: TGTGCCAGCAGCCGGGGTAGCGGAGACAATGAGCAGTTCTTC. Its translation: CASSRGSGDNEQFF.